This T cell receptor (beta chain) was identified in a study of cytomegalovirus exposure and HLA in healthy donors. Clones were read by immunoSEQ multiplex PCR, and TCRdb kept only the in-frame ones, dropping some. The sample contains about 86,000 clones, 85% to 95% of which appear only once. Germline V gene lookup returns CDR1 MNHEY and CDR2 SMNVEV (reference sequence). There are 14 residues in the CDR3. Trimming pared 2 bases from V and 3 bases from J, leaving 5 bases between. Study results and caveats: There were some public TCRs occurring in many donors, but most TCR sequences were rare. Through in vitro validation, a few CMV-associated chains were shown to be specific for CMV antigens. The finding came from a later analysis; first-cohort TCR clusters tended to co-occur in the approximately 120 validation repertoires.

Turning to this clone: What it binds is unknown.

An approximately 130-subject validation cohort, separate from the approximately 720-subject first cohort, supplied the donors. V gene TRBV27 combines with J gene TRBJ1-6; no clear D. The source material was PBMCs. The clonotype was recovered from a man aged 18 to 29 in good health and CMV-seronegative. CDR3 nucleotide sequence: TGTGCCAGCAGTTTACCAAACTATAATTCACCCCTCCACTTT. Its translation: CASSLPNYNSPLHF.